A single sample gave rise to the 30 T cell receptor beta chains below, sequenced in a study of T cells after yellow fever vaccination. TCRdb re-called the 5' RACE reads with MiXCR, one entry per CDR3 protein. This sample has 100,000 to 150,000 distinct CDR3 sequences, with more than 6% found just once. The sample here was CD4+ T cells sorted from PBMCs, taken approximately 11 days after the first yellow fever vaccination. Receptors were obtained from a man aged 18 to 30 who received the YFV17D yellow fever vaccine.

This clonotype was seen repeatedly, ten times or more. The chain carries TRBV28 and TRBJ1-2, with 8 bases matching TRBD1. There are 18 residues in the CDR3. The J segment lost 3 bases and the V segment lost 4 bases, leaving 16 bases of the junction unmatched. The germline CDR1 and CDR2 sequences are MDHEN and SYDVKM. The CDR3 reads CASSSTGGGGVRHYGYTF. DNA for the CDR3: TGTGCCAGCAGTTCTACAGGGGGTGGAGGGGTACGTCACTATGGCTACACCTTC.

This clonotype was seen ten or more times. The CDR3: CASSELGQSYGYTF. The CDR3 DNA reads TGTGCCAGCAGTGAATTGGGACAGTCCTATGGCTACACCTTC. The chain carries TRBV2 and TRBJ1-2; 7 nucleotides match TRBD1. J lost 4 bases, V lost 2 bases, and 4 bases had no gene match. CDR3 length: 14 residues. The V gene's germline CDR1 is SNHLY and CDR2 FYNNEI.

This clonotype was seen repeatedly, ten times or more. The J gene is TRBJ2-1, the V gene TRBV12-3 or TRBV12-4; D uncertain. Between the trimmed V and J ends, which lost 3 bases and 8 bases, there was a span of 14 bases. This CDR3 spans 14 amino acids. Here the CDR3 DNA reads TGTGCCAGCAGTTTCTCCGCAGGTCGCGATGAGCAGTTCTTC. This encodes CASSFSAGRDEQFF.

This clonotype came up many times. The chain couples TRBV7-9 to TRBJ2-3; maybe TRBD2 (7 bases). Germline lookup yields CDR1 SEHNR and CDR2 FQNEAQ (reference sequence). The CDR3 loop spans 15 amino acids. The V end was cut by 5 bases, the J end by 2 bases, with 14 bases between. In nucleotides, the CDR3 is TGTGCCAGCAGCAGAGGGGGGGTCAACACAGATACGCAGTATTTT. Translation: CASSRGGVNTDTQYF.

This clonotype was observed at least ten times. The chain uses TRBV20-1 and TRBJ1-4; D is unclear. Trimming shortened V by 6 bases and J by 7 bases, and 15 bases separated the two germline ends. From germline, CDR1 is DFQATT and CDR2 SNEGSKA (reference sequence). This CDR3 spans 13 amino acids. CDR3 nucleotide sequence: TGCAGTGCCCCGGACCTTTCAAGTGAAAAACTGTTTTTT. This gives the protein CSAPDLSSEKLFF.

This clonotype has ten or more counts. The V and J genes are TRBV5-6 and TRBJ2-2; 7 bases align to TRBD1. This CDR3 is built from 16 residues. V dropped 2 bases and J dropped 7; count of bases not matched to a gene: 11. The germline CDR1 and CDR2 sequences are SGHDT and YYEEEE. The CDR3 nucleotides read TGTGCCAGCAGCTTTCGTAGGGACAGCCGAGGCGGGGAGCTGTTTTTT. Its translation is CASSFRRDSRGGELFF.

This clonotype was seen more than once but under ten times. The rearrangement uses TRBV7-2 and TRBJ1-2; D possibly corresponds to TRBD1 (5 bases). Trimming removed 2 bases from V and 8 bases from J, with 15 bases in between. There are 14 residues in the CDR3. In germline, CDR1 is SGHTA, CDR2 FQGNSA. The CDR3 bases are TGTGCCAGCAGCTTATCGCGGGGGGAGACGGGCTACACCTTC. Translating gives CASSLSRGETGYTF.

This clonotype was detected ten times or more. The gene calls are TRBV5-5 and TRBJ1-1; D unresolved. The germline V gene has CDR1 SGHKS and CDR2 YYEKEE (reference sequence). This CDR3 has 15 residues. V lost 1 base and J lost 0, with 10 bases in between. The CDR3 bases are TGTGCCAGCAGCTTGCTCGTACAGATGAACACTGAAGCTTTCTTT. This gives the protein CASSLLVQMNTEAFF. The full variable domain, with the rest looked up from reference TRBV5-5 and TRBJ1-1, is DAGVTQSPTHLIKTRGQQVTLRCSPISGHKSVSWYQQVLGQGPQFIFQYYEKEERGRGNFPDRFSARQFPNYSSELNVNALLLGDSALYLCASSLLVQMNTEAFFGQGTRLTVV.

This clonotype was found many times. The chain is built from TRBV2 and TRBJ1-1; D is unresolved. The V gene lost 1 base and the J gene lost 0 bases, with 3 bases spanning the gap. CDR1 and CDR2 from the germline V gene are SNHLY and FYNNEI. The CDR3 length is 13 residues. CDR3 in DNA: TGTGCCAGCAGTGAAGAGGTGAACACTGAAGCTTTCTTT. This codes for CASSEEVNTEAFF.

This clonotype was picked up many times. The rearrangement links TRBV18 to TRBJ1-5; 7 bases line up with TRBD1. The trim removed 5 bases at V and 4 bases at J, leaving 5 bases unmatched. The length of the CDR3 is 14 residues. Germline V CDR1 and CDR2: KGHSH, LQKENI. The CDR3 bases are TGTGCCAGCTCAGCCCGGGACAGTAATCAGCCCCAGCATTTT. It codes for CASSARDSNQPQHF.

This clonotype has a count of ten or more. The chain has TRBV20-1 and TRBJ1-2; 8 nucleotides align to TRBD1. The CDR3 covers 14 residues. The germline V gene has CDR1 DFQATT and CDR2 SNEGSKA (reference sequence). J gave up 0 bases and V 5 bases, and 5 bases lay outside the gene matches. The CDR3 coding sequence is TGCAGTGCTCCCGGGACAGGACCTAACTATGGCTACACCTTC. Residues: CSAPGTGPNYGYTF.

This clonotype came up many times. The chain uses TRBV4-2 and TRBJ2-2; D is ambiguous. The CDR3 extends over 13 amino acids. Looked up from germline, CDR1 is LGHNA and CDR2 is YNFKEQ. V was trimmed by 8 bases and J by 6 bases, leaving 13 bases between them. The CDR3 DNA reads as TGTGCCAGCGGCTCAGAATTCGCCGGGGAGCTGTTTTTT. As protein: CASGSEFAGELFF.

This clonotype has ten or more counts. The CDR3 is CASSISDITYEQYV. DNA for the CDR3: TGTGCCAGCAGTATCTCAGACATAACCTACGAGCAGTACGTC. This chain connects TRBV6-1 to TRBJ2-7; D gene uncertain. V lost 5 bases to trimming and J lost 2 bases, with 13 bases between them. Germline V lookup: CDR1 MNHNS, CDR2 SASEGT. This CDR3 is 14 amino acids long.

This clonotype was seen ten or more times. This chain joins TRBV7-9 and TRBJ2-3, with a possible D match to TRBD1 (6 bases). The CDR3 covers 13 residues. Germline V CDR1 and CDR2: SEHNR, FQNEAQ (reference sequence). Trimming took 8 bases from V and 5 from J, leaving 14 bases between them. The CDR3 coding sequence is TGTGCCAGCGCCACAGGGACCGGAGATACGCAGTATTTT. It encodes CASATGTGDTQYF.

The gene calls are TRBV12-3 or TRBV12-4 and TRBJ1-1, with 8 nucleotides matching TRBD1. The V segment lost 6 bases and the J segment 0 bases; nucleotides outside the gene matches: 6. The CDR3 consists of 15 residues. The CDR3 DNA reads as TGTGCCAGCAGCGCAGGGGGCTCGGTGAACACTGAAGCTTTCTTT. Amino acid sequence: CASSAGGSVNTEAFF.

The table lists this clonotype with many counts. The chain combines TRBV7-2 with TRBJ2-6; D is unresolved. The ends were cut back, 1 base at V and 4 bases at J, with 8 bases in the middle. Germline values: CDR1 SGHTA, CDR2 FQGNSA. CDR3 length equals 15 residues. This CDR3 is CASSLDFSGANVLTF. The CDR3, as DNA: TGTGCCAGCAGCTTAGACTTTTCAGGGGCCAACGTCCTGACTTTC.

The CDR3 reads CASSGLAAYEQYV. The CDR3 coding sequence is TGTGCCAGCAGCGGACTAGCGGCCTACGAGCAGTACGTC. This rearrangement joins TRBV7-8 to TRBJ2-7, with 10 bases lining up with TRBD2. The CDR3 length is 13 residues. The junction had 0 bases not matched to a gene; V was cut back by 5 bases and J by 2 bases. The germline V gene encodes CDR1 SGHVS and CDR2 FQNEAQ.

This clonotype was detected many times. The chain recombines TRBV5-1 with TRBJ2-7; 7 nucleotides agree with TRBD1. This CDR3 is built from 15 residues. Germline CDR1 SGHRS, CDR2 YFSETQ. Trimming removed 0 bases from V and 0 bases from J; junction bases left unmatched: 3. The CDR3 DNA sequence: TGCGCCAGCAGCTTGGGACAGGGCCTCTCCTACGAGCAGTACTTC. Encoded protein: CASSLGQGLSYEQYF.

This clonotype was seen ten or more times. V is TRBV7-8 and J is TRBJ2-7; 8 nucleotides line up with TRBD2. J gave up 4 bases and V 5 bases, and 13 bases lay outside the gene matches. The germline gives CDR1 SGHVS, CDR2 FQNEAQ. The CDR3 extends over 16 amino acids. The CDR3 bases are TGTGCCAGCAGCCAATCGGGGGAGCGGGGGATATACGAGCAGTACTTC. Protein sequence: CASSQSGERGIYEQYF.

This clonotype was counted many times. The chain has TRBV5-1 and TRBJ1-6; D unclear. The CDR3 totals 17 residues. Germline loops: CDR1 SGHRS, CDR2 YFSETQ. V lost 4 bases and J 7 bases, leaving 21 bases between the germline ends. CDR3 amino acids: CASSLTAVRGSNSPLHF. The CDR3 nucleotides are TGCGCCAGCAGCCTGACGGCGGTAAGAGGATCAAATTCACCCCTCCACTTT.

This clonotype was recorded many times. The chain couples TRBV7-9 to TRBJ2-7; possibly TRBD1 for D (6 bases). Germline CDR1 and CDR2: SEHNR and FQNEAQ (reference sequence). V gave up 5 bases and J gave up 1 base, with 12 bases separating them. The CDR3 is 14 residues long. The CDR3 is CASSLRQESYEQYF. For the CDR3, the DNA is TGTGCCAGCAGCCTGCGACAGGAATCCTACGAGCAGTACTTC.

This clonotype occurred many times. The chain uses TRBV20-1 and TRBJ2-5; the D gene is possibly TRBD1 (6 bases). In germline, CDR1 is DFQATT, CDR2 SNEGSKA (reference sequence). V was trimmed by 2 bases and J by 1 base, leaving 8 bases between them. This CDR3 spans 13 amino acids. Written as DNA, the CDR3 is TGCAGTGCTAGAAAGGACAGCCAAGAGACCCAGTACTTC. It specifies CSARKDSQETQYF.

The sample holds many counts of this clonotype. J is TRBJ1-5 and V is TRBV6-2 or TRBV6-3, with D perhaps matching TRBD1 (6 bases). The CDR3 length is 15 residues. V shed 6 bases and J shed 5 bases, with 17 bases lying between them. The germline V gene encodes CDR1 MNHEY and CDR2 SVGEGT. Here the CDR3 DNA reads TGTGCCAGCAGCGCCGGGACACCCGGCGATCAGCCCCAGCATTTT. It specifies CASSAGTPGDQPQHF.

This clonotype was counted between two and nine times. This rearrangement joins TRBV18 to TRBJ2-1, with D perhaps matching TRBD1 (5 bases). V dropped 0 bases and J dropped 6 bases, with 12 bases sitting between them. The CDR3 runs 15 residues. CDR1 and CDR2 (germline): KGHSH, LQKENI. CDR3 nucleotide sequence: TGTGCCAGCTCACCACCGGAACTTCAGGGCAATGAGCAGTTCTTC. Its translation is CASSPPELQGNEQFF.

This clonotype has a count of ten or more. The chain links TRBV9 to TRBJ2-3, with TRBD2 matching over 9 bases. Germline V lookup: CDR1 SGDLS, CDR2 YYNGEE. The CDR3 consists of 15 residues. V dropped 1 base and J dropped 2; count of bases not matched to a gene: 2. CDR3 protein: CASSVSGGNTDTQYF. The CDR3 nucleotides are TGTGCCAGCAGCGTAAGCGGGGGGAACACAGATACGCAGTATTTT.

This clonotype has at least ten counts. The genes are TRBV12-3 or TRBV12-4 and TRBJ1-1; D is unclear. The CDR3 totals 11 residues. Trimming left V 6 bases short and J 9 bases short, with 11 bases between. The CDR3: CASRPLGKAFF. CDR3 DNA sequence: TGTGCCAGCAGACCTCTCGGAAAAGCTTTCTTT.

This clonotype was recorded at least ten times. V is TRBV20-1 and J is TRBJ2-5; D uncertain. The V gene lost 2 bases and the J gene lost 4 bases, with 5 bases spanning the gap. The germline V gene has CDR1 DFQATT and CDR2 SNEGSKA (reference sequence). The length of the CDR3 is 11 residues. The DNA for the CDR3 is TGCAGTGCTAGACCTGGAGAGACCCAGTACTTC. Amino acid sequence: CSARPGETQYF.

This clonotype has a count of ten or more. This chain connects TRBV28 to TRBJ2-1; a possible D gene is TRBD2 (6 bases). There are 14 residues in the CDR3. Germline V CDR1 and CDR2: MDHEN, SYDVKM. The germline V and J ends were trimmed by 3 bases and 2 bases, with 8 bases remaining between them. The CDR3 DNA reads TGTGCCAGCAGTTTCCGGGAGACCTACAATGAGCAGTTCTTC. Translated: CASSFRETYNEQFF.

Many counts were recorded for this clonotype. The V gene is TRBV5-1, the J gene TRBJ2-5, with D perhaps matching TRBD1 (6 bases). Trimming left V 0 bases short and J 1 base short, with 10 bases between. This CDR3 region has 15 residues. Germline V lookup: CDR1 SGHRS, CDR2 YFSETQ. The CDR3 sequence: CASSLGGGLQETQYF. The CDR3 nucleotides read TGCGCCAGCAGCTTGGGAGGGGGTCTCCAAGAGACCCAGTACTTC.

This clonotype has just a few counts. The chain is built from TRBV5-4 and TRBJ2-1, with 7 bases lining up with TRBD2. This CDR3 has 16 amino acids. J gave up 1 base and V 0 bases, and 4 bases lay outside the gene matches. Germline lookup yields CDR1 SGHNT and CDR2 YYREEE (reference sequence). The CDR3 here is CASSLDPGGSYNEQFF. The DNA of the CDR3 is TGTGCCAGCAGCTTGGATCCGGGGGGATCCTACAATGAGCAGTTCTTC. Combining the CDR3 with reference TRBV5-4 and TRBJ2-1 gives the whole variable domain ETGVTQSPTHLIKTRGQQVTLRCSSQSGHNTVSWYQQALGQGPQFIFQYYREEENGRGNFPPRFSGLQFPNYSSELNVNALELDDSALYLCASSLDPGGSYNEQFFGPGTRLTVL.